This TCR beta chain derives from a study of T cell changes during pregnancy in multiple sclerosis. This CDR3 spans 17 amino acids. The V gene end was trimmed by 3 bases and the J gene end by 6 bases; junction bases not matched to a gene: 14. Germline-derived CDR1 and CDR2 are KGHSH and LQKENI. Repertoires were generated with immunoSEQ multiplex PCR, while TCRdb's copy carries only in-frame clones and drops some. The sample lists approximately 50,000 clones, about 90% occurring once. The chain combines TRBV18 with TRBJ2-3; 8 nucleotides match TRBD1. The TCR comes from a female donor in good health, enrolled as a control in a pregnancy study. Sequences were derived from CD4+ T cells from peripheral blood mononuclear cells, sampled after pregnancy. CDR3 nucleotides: TGTGCCAGCTCACCTCCCCGGACAGGGCGGGGTAGTGATACGCAGTATTTT. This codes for CASSPPRTGRGSDTQYF.